A selection of T cell receptor beta chains follows, all from one sample in a study of blood T cell repertoires in COVID-19. Sequencing was performed with immunoSEQ multiplex PCR; in TCRdb, only in-frame clones are kept and a portion is missing. The table has approximately 190,000 clones, 88% seen once. Material: peripheral blood. Receptors were obtained from a man aged 35-49 years with active or convalescent COVID-19. CDR3s include the opening cysteine and the closing phenylalanine or tryptophan. Fields, in order: J gene, V gene, clone size, D gene, CDR3 protein, CDR3 DNA. A D gene is named only where the DNA matches it firmly. A row's size may be missing; if present it is once, few, many or a size class.

J: TRBJ1-5
V: TRBV19
size: few
D: NA
CDR3: CASRKGGGGQPQHF
DNA: TGTGCCAGTAGGAAGGGCGGAGGCGGTCAGCCCCAGCATTTT

J: TRBJ1-1
V: TRBV27
size: NA
D: NA
CDR3: CASSFLSTGKNTEAFF
DNA: TGTGCCAGCAGTTTCCTTTCGACGGGGAAGAACACTGAAGCTTTCTTT

J: TRBJ2-7
V: TRBV7-8
size: NA
D: TRBD2
CDR3: CASSPTSGQTKSSEQYF
DNA: TGTGCCAGCAGCCCGACTAGCGGGCAGACTAAGTCAAGCGAGCAGTACTTC

J: TRBJ1-3
V: TRBV5-1
size: once
D: NA
CDR3: CASSLVNSGNTIYF
DNA: TGCGCCAGCAGCTTGGTCAACTCTGGAAACACCATATATTTT

J: TRBJ1-5
V: TRBV18
size: NA
D: NA
CDR3: CASSPPDRRRYQPQHF
DNA: TGTGCCAGCTCACCACCTGACAGACGGCGATATCAGCCCCAGCATTTT

J: TRBJ1-2
V: TRBV27
size: NA
D: NA
CDR3: CASSTMGGVYGYTF
DNA: TGTGCCAGCAGTACAATGGGGGGAGTATATGGCTACACCTTC

J: TRBJ1-5
V: TRBV7-2
size: NA
D: TRBD1
CDR3: CASSLRGGYQPQHF
DNA: TGTGCCAGCAGCTTAAGAGGGGGCTATCAGCCCCAGCATTTT

J: TRBJ1-1
V: TRBV2
size: NA
D: NA
CDR3: CASRLDRFGTEAFF
DNA: TGTGCCAGCAGATTAGACAGATTTGGTACTGAAGCTTTCTTT

J: TRBJ1-1
V: TRBV6-2/TRBV6-3
size: NA
D: NA
CDR3: CASSYSAGSAEAFF
DNA: TGTGCCAGCAGTTACTCGGCAGGGTCGGCTGAAGCTTTCTTT

J: TRBJ2-2
V: TRBV9
size: NA
D: TRBD1
CDR3: CASSVRAGGNFGNTGELFF
DNA: TGTGCCAGCAGCGTACGGGCAGGGGGCAATTTTGGGAACACCGGGGAGCTGTTTTTT

J: TRBJ1-6
V: TRBV9
size: NA
D: NA
CDR3: CASSASGQRGSPLHF
DNA: TGTGCCAGCAGCGCCAGCGGACAGCGAGGCTCACCCCTCCACTTT

J: TRBJ2-3
V: TRBV9
size: NA
D: TRBD2
CDR3: CASSVSSGYTDTQYF
DNA: TGTGCCAGCAGCGTGTCTAGCGGATACACAGATACGCAGTATTTT

J: TRBJ2-1
V: TRBV2
size: NA
D: NA
CDR3: CASGPTGTPDNEQFF
DNA: TGTGCCAGCGGACCGACAGGTACCCCCGACAATGAGCAGTTCTTC

J: TRBJ1-1
V: TRBV19
size: NA
D: TRBD1
CDR3: CASSLNRGGTEAFF
DNA: TGTGCCAGTAGTTTAAACAGGGGCGGCACTGAAGCTTTCTTT

J: TRBJ2-2
V: TRBV6-2/TRBV6-3
size: NA
D: TRBD1
CDR3: CASSPIPGQKTGELFF
DNA: TGTGCCAGCAGCCCCATCCCGGGACAGAAAACCGGGGAGCTGTTTTTT

J: TRBJ2-7
V: TRBV11-1
size: NA
D: TRBD2
CDR3: CASSESRTSGAYEQYF
DNA: TGTGCCAGCAGCGAAAGCCGGACTAGCGGAGCCTACGAGCAGTACTTC

J: TRBJ1-1
V: TRBV5-1
size: NA
D: NA
CDR3: CASSSGQLNTEAFF
DNA: TGCGCCAGCAGCAGCGGACAGTTGAACACTGAAGCTTTCTTT

J: TRBJ1-6
V: TRBV5-8
size: NA
D: TRBD1
CDR3: CASSIRQGLGSSPLHF
DNA: TGTGCCAGCAGCATCCGACAGGGGCTCGGGAGTTCACCCCTCCACTTT

J: TRBJ1-3
V: TRBV6-7
size: NA
D: TRBD1
CDR3: CASSLGQNSGNTIYF
DNA: TGTGCCAGCAGCCTGGGACAGAACTCTGGAAACACCATATATTTT

J: TRBJ2-3
V: TRBV5-1
size: NA
D: NA
CDR3: CASSHSPGADTQYF
DNA: TGCGCCAGCAGCCATTCCCCAGGGGCAGATACGCAGTATTTT

J: TRBJ2-3
V: TRBV29-1
size: NA
D: TRBD2
CDR3: CSVVPAGAPDTQYF
DNA: TGCAGCGTTGTTCCGGCGGGAGCGCCAGATACGCAGTATTTT

J: TRBJ2-5
V: TRBV28
size: NA
D: NA
CDR3: CASSLFPNQETQYF
DNA: TGTGCCAGCAGTTTATTCCCCAACCAAGAGACCCAGTACTTC

J: TRBJ2-3
V: TRBV3-1/TRBV3-2
size: NA
D: NA
CDR3: CASSPRAGIADTQYF
DNA: TGTGCCAGCAGCCCACGTGCGGGAATCGCAGATACGCAGTATTTT

J: TRBJ1-4
V: TRBV3-1/TRBV3-2
size: NA
D: NA
CDR3: CASSQGPQQERNEKLFF
DNA: TGTGCCAGCAGCCAAGGCCCCCAACAAGAAAGAAATGAAAAACTGTTTTTT

J: TRBJ2-3
V: TRBV19
size: NA
D: TRBD2
CDR3: CASSITSGVTDTQYF
DNA: TGTGCCAGTAGTATCACTAGCGGGGTGACAGATACGCAGTATTTT

J: TRBJ2-3
V: TRBV10-2
size: NA
D: NA
CDR3: CASSEYPSAGDTQYF
DNA: TGCGCCAGCAGTGAGTATCCTAGCGCCGGAGATACGCAGTATTTT

J: TRBJ2-5
V: TRBV5-4
size: NA
D: TRBD2
CDR3: CASSLGGSEETQYF
DNA: TGTGCCAGCAGCTTGGGCGGGAGCGAGGAGACCCAGTACTTC

J: TRBJ1-5
V: TRBV2
size: NA
D: NA
CDR3: CASTSRGGWGGSNQPQHF
DNA: TGTGCCAGCACTAGCCGGGGGGGGTGGGGGGGTAGCAATCAGCCCCAGCATTTT

J: TRBJ2-7
V: TRBV10-3
size: NA
D: NA
CDR3: CAISERGEQYF
DNA: TGTGCCATCAGTGAGCGGGGGGAGCAGTACTTC

J: TRBJ2-7
V: TRBV7-9
size: NA
D: NA
CDR3: CASSLEAGRYEQYF
DNA: TGTGCCAGCAGCTTAGAGGCAGGGAGGTACGAGCAGTACTTC

J: TRBJ1-4
V: TRBV2
size: NA
D: NA
CDR3: CASNAGGAGGKLFF
DNA: TGTGCCAGCAACGCCGGGGGGGCGGGTGGAAAACTGTTTTTT

J: TRBJ2-1
V: TRBV2
size: NA
D: TRBD1
CDR3: CASSGKTGPNEQFF
DNA: TGTGCCAGCAGTGGCAAGACAGGGCCCAATGAGCAGTTCTTC

J: TRBJ2-7
V: TRBV3-1/TRBV3-2
size: NA
D: TRBD1
CDR3: CASSAPDRAIYEQYF
DNA: TGTGCCAGCAGCGCCCCGGACAGGGCAATCTACGAGCAGTACTTC

J: TRBJ1-1
V: TRBV9
size: NA
D: TRBD1
CDR3: CASSVGTGGISEAFF
DNA: TGTGCCAGCAGCGTAGGGACAGGGGGCATCTCTGAAGCTTTCTTT

J: TRBJ2-1
V: TRBV3-1/TRBV3-2
size: NA
D: NA
CDR3: CASSHGDGGHYNEQFF
DNA: TGTGCCAGCAGCCACGGGGATGGGGGCCACTACAATGAGCAGTTCTTC

J: TRBJ1-1
V: TRBV20-1
size: NA
D: NA
CDR3: CSASWVSGAFF
DNA: TGCAGTGCTAGCTGGGTTTCAGGAGCTTTCTTT

J: TRBJ1-4
V: TRBV9
size: NA
D: NA
CDR3: CASSSPRGADEKLFF
DNA: TGTGCCAGCAGCTCTCCTCGGGGGGCTGATGAAAAACTGTTTTTT

J: TRBJ2-7
V: TRBV18
size: NA
D: NA
CDR3: CASSLDSTSYEQYF
DNA: TGTGCCAGCTCACTCGACAGTACCTCCTACGAGCAGTACTTC

J: TRBJ2-7
V: TRBV27
size: NA
D: TRBD1
CDR3: CASSSIRDRALPSPKQYF
DNA: TGTGCCAGCAGTTCCATCCGGGACAGGGCACTCCCCTCGCCCAAGCAGTACTTC

J: TRBJ2-7
V: TRBV9
size: NA
D: TRBD2
CDR3: CASAPGGENYEQYF
DNA: TGTGCCAGCGCGCCGGGAGGAGAAAATTACGAGCAGTACTTC

J: TRBJ2-1
V: TRBV19
size: few
D: TRBD2
CDR3: CASRVSGGHNEQFF
DNA: TGTGCCAGTAGGGTTAGCGGGGGACACAATGAGCAGTTCTTC